This TCR beta chain came from a study of Graves' ophthalmopathy and Graves' hyperthyroidism (dated by TCRdb to 2016 to 2019). At the level of the whole study: Peripheral blood was collected at initial diagnosis, prior to any treatment. To explore V-J signatures that distinguish ophthalmopathy from hyperthyroidism, a discovery set of around 100 patients was enrolled, made up of around 44 with ophthalmopathy and under 65 with stable hyperthyroidism. Following sampling, methimazole starting at 30 mg daily was administered to hyperthyroidism patients, and high-dose intravenous methylprednisolone was administered to ophthalmopathy patients. In about six hyperthyroidism patients, the T-cell repertoires found in thyroid tissue were compared with those found in blood. For independent validation, a separate cohort was made up of around 18 hyperthyroidism patients plus 17 patients who later progressed from hyperthyroidism to ophthalmopathy. In total, around 140 blood samples were TCR-sequenced: fewer than 50 ophthalmopathy, 80 or so hyperthyroidism and some 17 hyperthyroidism-to-ophthalmopathy patients. The study used TCR beta repertoire signatures to distinguish Graves' ophthalmopathy from Graves' hyperthyroidism and to predict progression to ophthalmopathy. Broader findings and caveats from the paper: No statistical method was used to predetermine the sample size, and group allocation was not hidden from the investigators. The 13-signature model separated ophthalmopathy from stable hyperthyroidism with roughly 90% sensitivity and 81% to 82% specificity in cross-validation, and 80%/75% in the test set. Among expanded thyroid clonotypes with frequency above 0.001, most also showed up in blood, which suggests that blood repertoires may reflect the thyroid immune response. In validation, the model predicted ophthalmopathy progression with over 60% sensitivity and 72.22% specificity; eleven to twelve predicted patients were CT-confirmed with GO in a median of around 6 months.

Ophthalmopathy patients were characterized by moderately to severely active disease, a Clinical Activity Score of at least 3, a NOSPECS grade of at least 4, and a disease duration under 3 months. Anyone with other autoimmune diseases, uncontrolled infections, pregnancy or lactation was excluded from the study. Diagnosis was based on clinical symptoms, serum thyroxine, TRAb, thyroid ultrasound and orbital computed tomography. Using Ficoll-Paque density gradient centrifugation, PBMCs were isolated from about 9.4 ml of fresh peripheral blood. Total RNA was extracted with Trizol reagent and quality-checked on an Agilent 2100 Bioanalyzer. A word on this clonotype: It has no known antigen specificity. Base-call qualities are not available, and no considerably larger clone is one nucleotide away.

CDR1 MNHEY and CDR2 SVGAGI were looked up in the germline V gene. V gives up 5 bases and J gives up 3 bases, and the segment between their germline ends measures 14 bases. The CDR3 contains 14 residues, cysteine and phenylalanine counted. Only CDR3 DNA is held: 42 bases, read in frame from base 1. For repertoire sequencing, TCR beta CDR3 regions were amplified from RNA transcripts. The first round was an RT-PCR using HTBI primers with the Qiagen OneStep RT-PCR kit, and this first round was followed by a second-round multiplex PCR, then size selection and purification. Libraries were sequenced paired-end with 100 bp reads on an Illumina HiSeq2000. The authors' analysis ran thus. SOAPnuke was used to process the reads, removing any read that contained adapters or uncalled bases, had a mean Phred below 15, or lacked an exact match to the constant primer or identifier. High-quality paired reads were merged with COPE v1.2.5. Unique nucleotide sequences were defined as clonotypes and aligned to IMGT TRB V, D and J references using MiTCR v1.1. The analysis was limited to V-J combinations with a frequency above 0.0001, which together covered 99% to 99.2% of the repertoires. A TCR clonal expansion and chaos score per V-J combination was defined as the ratio of F50 clonal expansion to chaos observed in the TCRdist matrix. Welch's t-statistics and random forest were used to reduce the features to approximately 13 V-J combinations, which were then used as input to a naive Bayes classifier. The similarity between thyroid and blood repertoires was quantified using the Morisita-Horn index. TCRdb reanalyzed the raw reads on its own, using fastp at Q25 for trimming and MiXCR for clone calling, and kept in-frame beta chains. CDR3 protein sequences are deduplicated, and each keeps its most common genes and DNA. V and J calls and clone size were set by TCRdb, not the authors. This sample is represented by hundreds of thousands of distinct CDR3 sequences; around 42% of them were singletons. The ten largest account for about half of the sample.

The specimen sequenced was peripheral blood. The sequence came from an adult man with Graves' ophthalmopathy. Here the chain combines TRBV6-5 and TRBJ2-7, with a tentative D gene TRBD2 over 6 matching bases. The CDR3 protein: CASSLGGMVYEQYF. The DNA reads as follows: TGTGCCAGCAGTCTTGGGGGGATGGTCTACGAGCAGTACTTC.